These T cell receptor beta chains were read from a single sample in a study of early stage breast cancer tumors. Produced via immunoSEQ multiplex PCR; TCRdb's table is partial and in-frame only. The data hold tens of thousands of clones, with around 75% observed a single time. Material: breast tumor tissue. The receptors derive from a person aged 30-39 years with breast cancer. Both conserved end residues are part of each CDR3. D genes are given only for firm matches. Only part of the rows carry a size: once, few, many, or a class if the clone is expanded.

CDR3aa,CDR3nt,j_gene,abundance,d_gene,v_gene
CASTYGGSREQYF,TGTGCCAGCACCTATGGTGGCAGCCGCGAGCAGTACTTC,TRBJ2-7,-,-,TRBV6-5
CASTAGASTDTQYF,TGCGCCAGCACGGCGGGAGCGAGCACAGATACGCAGTATTTT,TRBJ2-3,-,TRBD2,TRBV10-2
CASSLARETQYF,TGTGCCAGCAGCTTAGCCCGGGAGACCCAGTACTTC,TRBJ2-5,-,-,TRBV7-2
CASSQVISGRSTQYF,TGCGCCAGCAGCCAAGTCATTAGCGGGAGGAGTACGCAGTATTTT,TRBJ2-3,once,TRBD2,TRBV4-1
CASSPTLQGQPQHF,TGTGCCAGCAGTCCAACCCTCCAGGGCCAGCCCCAGCATTTT,TRBJ1-5,once,-,TRBV28
CASSTSARQGAQYF,TGTGCCAGCAGCACAAGCGCCCGACAGGGCGCGCAGTATTTT,TRBJ2-3,-,TRBD1,TRBV11-2
CASSHRTETNNSPLHF,TGCGCCAGCAGCCACCGGACAGAGACTAATAATTCACCCCTCCACTTT,TRBJ1-6,-,-,TRBV4-1
CASSLVGETQYF,TGTGCCAGCAGCTTAGTCGGGGAGACCCAGTACTTC,TRBJ2-5,-,-,TRBV7-6
CASSDLDSAYEQYF,TGTGCCAGTAGTGACTTGGACAGCGCCTACGAGCAGTACTTC,TRBJ2-7,few,-,TRBV19
CSFSGGDSGANVLTF,TGCAGCTTCTCCGGGGGCGACTCTGGGGCCAACGTCCTGACTTTC,TRBJ2-6,-,-,TRBV29-1
CSVEDLKTGGSANYGYTF,TGCAGCGTTGAAGATCTGAAGACAGGAGGGAGCGCTAACTATGGCTACACCTTC,TRBJ1-2,once,-,TRBV29-1
CASSISIRTDNYGYTF,TGTGCCAGTAGTATCAGCATACGGACAGACAACTATGGCTACACCTTC,TRBJ1-2,-,-,TRBV19
CASSLGGTMNTEAFF,TGTGCCAGTAGTTTAGGGGGGACTATGAACACTGAAGCTTTCTTT,TRBJ1-1,-,-,TRBV19
CASRDTNTEAFF,TGCGCCAGCAGAGACACGAACACTGAAGCTTTCTTT,TRBJ1-1,-,-,TRBV10-1
CASSLVGREGYTF,TGTGCCAGCAGCTTAGTGGGGCGGGAAGGCTACACCTTC,TRBJ1-2,few,-,TRBV7-9
CASSWTGVSGANVLTF,TGTGCCAGCAGTTGGACAGGGGTTTCTGGGGCCAACGTCCTGACTTTC,TRBJ2-6,once,TRBD1,TRBV28
CASSLDRAWDNEQFF,TGTGCCAGCAGCTTGGACAGGGCCTGGGACAATGAGCAGTTCTTC,TRBJ2-1,-,TRBD1,TRBV7-9
CASSLDGRATGETQYF,TGCGCCAGCAGCTTGGACGGGAGGGCCACGGGGGAGACCCAGTACTTC,TRBJ2-5,-,TRBD2,TRBV5-1
CASSLSGRQPQHF,TGTGCCAGCAGCCTTTCGGGACGTCAGCCCCAGCATTTT,TRBJ1-5,-,-,TRBV6-1
CASSPGTGGSSYNEQFF,TGTGCCAGCTCCCCAGGAACGGGAGGATCCTCCTACAATGAGCAGTTCTTC,TRBJ2-1,-,TRBD2,TRBV18
CAWIGGANVLTF,TGTGCCTGGATAGGTGGGGCCAACGTCCTGACTTTC,TRBJ2-6,-,-,TRBV30
CASSSIAGNTIYF,TGTGCCAGCAGTAGTATTGCTGGAAACACCATATATTTT,TRBJ1-3,-,-,TRBV6-5
CASSNNYERRGSGNTIYF,TGTGCCAGCAGCAATAACTACGAACGGCGGGGGTCCGGAAACACCATATATTTT,TRBJ1-3,-,-,TRBV11-2
CASGDGEFSGNTIYF,TGTGCCAGTGGCGACGGCGAGTTCTCTGGAAACACCATATATTTT,TRBJ1-3,-,-,TRBV19
CASDPTGLYTEAFF,TGTGCTAGTGATCCAACAGGGCTGTACACTGAAGCTTTCTTT,TRBJ1-1,-,-,TRBV12-5
CASSPSGTYNEQFF,TGTGCCAGCAGCCCTAGCGGGACTTACAATGAGCAGTTCTTC,TRBJ2-1,-,TRBD2,TRBV11-2
CASGGTSPGGTDTQYF,TGTGCCAGCGGTGGGACTAGCCCTGGAGGAACAGATACGCAGTATTTT,TRBJ2-3,-,TRBD2,TRBV19
CASSSGPASRSYGYTF,TGTGCCAGCAGCTCCGGACCTGCCTCCCGTTCCTATGGCTACACCTTC,TRBJ1-2,-,-,TRBV7-2
CASSEQGFEKLFF,TGTGCCAGCAGTGAACAGGGTTTCGAAAAACTGTTTTTT,TRBJ1-4,-,-,TRBV6-1
CAGYQETQYF,TGCGCGGGGTACCAAGAGACCCAGTACTTC,TRBJ2-5,-,-,TRBV29-1
CASSSSLDRNEQYF,TGTGCCAGCAGCTCCTCGCTAGACAGGAACGAGCAGTACTTC,TRBJ2-7,-,-,TRBV11-3
CASSYKREGPKNIQYF,TGTGCCAGCAGTTACAAGCGGGAGGGGCCGAAAAACATTCAGTACTTC,TRBJ2-4,-,TRBD2,TRBV6-5
CASRGTVNYEQYF,TGTGCCAGCAGAGGGACGGTCAACTACGAGCAGTACTTC,TRBJ2-7,once,-,TRBV5-6